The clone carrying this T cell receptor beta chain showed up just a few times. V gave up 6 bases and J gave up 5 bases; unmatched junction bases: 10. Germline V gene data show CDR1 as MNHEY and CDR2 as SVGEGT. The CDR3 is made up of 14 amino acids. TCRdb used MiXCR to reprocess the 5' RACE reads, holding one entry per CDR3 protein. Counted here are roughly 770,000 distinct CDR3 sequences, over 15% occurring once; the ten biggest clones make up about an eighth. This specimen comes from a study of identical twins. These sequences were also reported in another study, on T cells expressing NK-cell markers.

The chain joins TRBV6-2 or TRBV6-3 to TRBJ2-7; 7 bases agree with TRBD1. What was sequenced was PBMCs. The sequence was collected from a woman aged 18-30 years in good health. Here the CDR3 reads CASRATGQRNEQYF. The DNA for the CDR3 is TGTGCCAGCAGAGCCACGGGACAGAGGAACGAGCAGTACTTC.